Each of the 13 T cell receptor beta chains below was sequenced from the same sample in a study of OX40 agonist ivuxolimab in advanced cancers. The method was immunoSEQ multiplex PCR; TCRdb's version includes in-frame clones alone and lacks a portion of them. The data contain 99,000 or so clones, over 75% of them singletons. Sequenced material: CD4+ or CD8+ T cells sorted from blood, taken in a trial of the OX40 agonist ivuxolimab. Receptors originate from an adult with an advanced solid tumor such as melanoma, head and neck, liver or kidney cancer.

The rearrangement uses TRBV6-4 and TRBJ1-5, with a tentative D call TRBD1 (6 bases). Germline CDR1 is MRHNA and CDR2 is SNTAGT. V lost 7 bases to trimming and J lost 4 bases, with 14 bases between them. The length of the CDR3 is 14 residues. CDR3 in amino acids: CASNPGVLNQPQHF. The CDR3 bases are TGTGCCAGCAACCCAGGGGTACTAAATCAGCCCCAGCATTTT.

The chain has TRBV7-2 and TRBJ2-2; 10 nucleotides match TRBD2. Germline V lookup: CDR1 SGHTA, CDR2 FQGNSA. This CDR3 contains 17 residues. Trimming cost V 5 bases and J 0 bases; bases outside gene matches: 6. The CDR3 region has the DNA TGTGCCAGCAGCCGCAATGGACTAGCGGCGAACACCGGGGAGCTGTTTTTT. This encodes CASSRNGLAANTGELFF.

In its sample, this clone was seen once. The V and J genes are TRBV15 and TRBJ2-2; 15 nucleotides agree with TRBD2. J gave up 5 bases and V 2 bases, and 6 bases lay outside the gene matches. Germline CDR1 and CDR2: LNHNV and YYDKDF (reference sequence). The CDR3 loop spans 18 amino acids. The CDR3 spells CATSRLGLAGGGTGELFF. The DNA for the CDR3 is TGTGCCACCAGCAGATTGGGACTAGCGGGAGGAGGGACCGGGGAGCTGTTTTTT.

CDR3 in DNA: TGTGCCAGCAAAGAAAGGACTAGCGGGAGGGCCGAGCAGTACTTC. It specifies CASKERTSGRAEQYF. V is TRBV28 and J is TRBJ2-7; 15 bases align to TRBD2. V lost 7 bases and J lost 6; bases outside the gene matches: 7. Germline-derived CDR1 and CDR2 are MDHEN and SYDVKM. The CDR3 has 15 amino acids.

This clone has only one observation. The V call is TRBV5-8, the J call TRBJ2-5, with D unresolved. Trimming left V 4 bases short and J 2 bases short, with 15 bases between. The CDR3 has 15 amino acids. Germline CDR1 reads SGHTS; CDR2 reads YDEGEE. CDR3 residues: CASSRLLTIQETQYF. Written as DNA, the CDR3 is TGTGCCAGCAGCAGATTACTAACAATACAAGAGACCCAGTACTTC.

The rearrangement uses TRBV28 and TRBJ2-2; 9 positions agree with TRBD2. The CDR3 length is 16 residues. Germline V gene lookup returns CDR1 MDHEN and CDR2 SYDVKM. The V gene end was trimmed by 5 bases and the J gene end by 4 bases; junction bases not matched to a gene: 8. The CDR3 region has the DNA TGTGCCAGCAGTCTCCTTAGCGGGAGCGGCACCGGGGAGCTGTTTTTT. It encodes CASSLLSGSGTGELFF. Full variable domain (remainder filled in from reference TRBV28 and TRBJ2-2): DVKVTQSSRYLVKRTGEKVFLECVQDMDHENMFWYRQDPGLGLRLIYFSYDVKMKEKGDIPEGYSVSREKKERFSLILESASTNQTSMYLCASSLLSGSGTGELFFGEGSRLTVL.

V and J are TRBV30 and TRBJ2-5; the D is unclear. Trimming pared 0 bases from V and 2 bases from J, leaving 16 bases between. CDR1 and CDR2 from the germline V gene are GTSNPN and SVGIG (reference sequence). CDR3 size: 16 residues. The CDR3 region is CAWSVSLGRRQETQYF. DNA for the CDR3: TGTGCCTGGAGTGTAAGTCTAGGCAGGCGGCAAGAGACCCAGTACTTC. Together with reference TRBV30 and TRBJ2-5, the CDR3 gives the full variable domain: SQTIHQWPATLVQPVGSPLSLECTVEGTSNPNLYWYRQAAGRGLQLLFYSVGIGQISSEVPQNLSASRPQDRQFILSSKKLLLSDSGFYLCAWSVSLGRRQETQYFGPGTRLLVL.

V and J are TRBV27 and TRBJ2-5; D is possibly TRBD2 (5 bases). The CDR3 runs to 13 residues. Trimming shortened V by 4 bases and J by 3 bases, and 9 bases separated the two germline ends. Germline lookup yields CDR1 MNHEY and CDR2 SMNVEV (reference sequence). The CDR3: CASSYLREETQYF. CDR3 DNA sequence: TGTGCCAGCAGTTACTTGCGGGAAGAGACCCAGTACTTC.

The genes are TRBV7-2 and TRBJ2-5, with TRBD2 matching 8 bases. V was clipped by 4 bases and J by 4 bases; unmatched bases: 11. Germline V lookup: CDR1 SGHTA, CDR2 FQGNSA. The length of the CDR3 is 16 residues. The CDR3 DNA reads TGTGCCAGCAGCTCCGCCGGGACTAGAAGTTTAGAGACCCAGTACTTC. It yields the protein CASSSAGTRSLETQYF.

The gene calls are TRBV5-1 and TRBJ2-4, with D perhaps matching TRBD1 (8 bases). The CDR3 spans 13 residues. Trimming removed 7 bases at V and 4 bases at J, with 12 bases between. Germline V lookup: CDR1 SGHRS, CDR2 YFSETQ. CDR3 in amino acids: CASGQGGKNIQYF. CDR3 DNA sequence: TGCGCCAGCGGACAGGGAGGGAAAAACATTCAGTACTTC.

The chain is built from TRBV5-5 and TRBJ1-1, with 7 bases identical to TRBD1. Germline lookup yields CDR1 SGHKS and CDR2 YYEKEE (reference sequence). V was pared by 4 bases and J by 10 bases, with 7 bases of the junction left unmatched. CDR3 size: 12 residues. In DNA form, the CDR3 reads TGTGCCAGCAGCCGACAGGGACTAGGAGCTTTCTTT. As protein: CASSRQGLGAFF.

Only a few counts were recorded for this clone. The chain has TRBV11-2 and TRBJ2-7; the D call may be TRBD1 or TRBD2 (5 bases each). The CDR3 consists of 15 residues. V lost 5 bases, J lost 2 bases, and 16 bases lay in between. CDR1 and CDR2 from the germline V gene are SGHAT and FQNNGV. The CDR3 protein is CASSQSRDLTYEQYF. CDR3 DNA: TGTGCCAGCAGCCAGTCCCGGGACCTAACCTACGAGCAGTACTTC.

This clone is a singleton in its sample. An end of the junction differs from the germline gene, which may be a read error. This rearrangement joins TRBV10-2 to TRBJ1-3, with a tentative D call TRBD1 (6 bases). Looked up from germline, CDR1 is WSHSY and CDR2 is SAAADI. The CDR3 loop spans 14 amino acids. DNA for the CDR3: TGCACCAGCTCGAAGGGGGGCTCTGGAAACACCATATATTTT. Translated: CTSSKGGSGNTIYF.